The TCR beta chain described here comes from a study of T cell changes during pregnancy in multiple sclerosis. The assay was immunoSEQ multiplex PCR, and TCRdb's table has in-frame clones only and misses some. The sample holds around 100,000 clones, around 90% seen once. Losses at the gene ends were 6 bases for V and 6 bases for J; bases not matched to a gene: 5. From germline, CDR1 is MDHEN and CDR2 SYDVKM. This CDR3 comprises 14 residues. The TCR sequence derives from a female donor with multiple sclerosis, enrolled in a pregnancy study. The sample in question was peripheral blood, obtained in the second trimester of pregnancy. The rearrangement uses TRBV28 and TRBJ1-5, with 10 positions matching TRBD1. The CDR3 protein is CASRGQGLGQPQHF. DNA for the CDR3: TGTGCCAGCAGGGGACAGGGGCTCGGTCAGCCCCAGCATTTT.